A single sample is the source of the 12 T cell receptor beta chains below, sequenced in a study of T cell clonality in common variable immunodeficiency. TCRdb keeps only in-frame clones here, not all; method: immunoSEQ multiplex PCR. Sampling found roughly 70,000 clones, none seen once. Source material: peripheral blood mononuclear cells. The receptor set was obtained from a person aged 18 to 75 in good health.

In its sample, this clone was seen many times. Sequencing ends 3 residues short of the CDR3 end; the germline J gene provides the rest. The chain couples TRBV20-1 to TRBJ1-5; the match to TRBD1 covers 9 bases. Looked up from germline, CDR1 is DFQATT and CDR2 is SNEGSKA (reference sequence). This CDR3 is built from 15 residues. Germline trimming cut 1 base from V and 7 bases from J; bases unmatched to any gene: 8. The DNA read from the CDR3 is TGCAGTGCTAGAGTCGGGACAGGGCTGGGGCAGCCC. Its translation is CSARVGTGLGQP. In full, the CDR3 is CSARVGTGLGQPQHF.

This clone was observed many times. The read is 3 residues too short to cover the CDR3 end, so that end is filled in from the germline J gene. The chain joins TRBV5-6 to TRBJ2-3, with 9 positions matching TRBD2. The CDR3 contains 15 residues. From germline, CDR1 is SGHDT and CDR2 YYEEEE. Germline trimming cut 0 bases from V and 4 bases from J; bases unmatched to any gene: 3. The CDR3 region is CASSLGGGAADTQYF. The part of the CDR3 DNA that was read is TGTGCCAGCAGCTTGGGCGGGGGGGCCGCAGATACG.

This clone has a count of ten or more. Coverage ceases 3 residues before the CDR3 finishes, and the germline J gene fills in the end. The gene calls are TRBV28 and TRBJ2-7, with D uncertain. The ends were cut back, 3 bases at V and 0 bases at J, with 6 bases in the middle. The length of the CDR3 is 13 residues. CDR1 is MDHEN and CDR2 is SYDVKM in the germline V gene. This CDR3 reads CASSFSNSYEQYF. The CDR3 bases that were read are TGTGCCAGCAGTTTCTCTAACTCCTACGAG.

This clone was observed at least ten times. The CDR3 goes on 3 residues after the read ends, and that part is filled in from the germline J gene. This chain uses TRBV11-2 with TRBJ2-1; TRBD2 matches 8 bases. V shed 8 bases and J 0 bases; nucleotides not matched to a gene: 3. Per the germline V gene, CDR1 is SGHAT and CDR2 is FQNNGV. The CDR3 sequence is 14 residues long. The sequenced CDR3 bases are TGTGCCAGCGCGGGGACTAGCTCCTACAATGAG. Amino acids: CASAGTSSYNE. The full-length CDR3 reads as CASAGTSSYNEQFF. The full variable domain, completed using reference TRBV11-2 and TRBJ2-1, is EAGVAQSPRYKIIEKRQSVAFWCNPISGHATLYWYQQILGQGPKLLIQFQNNGVVDDSQLPKDRFSAERLKGVDSTLKIQPAKLEDSAVYLCASAGTSSYNEQFFGPGTRLTVL.

Ten or more counts support this clone. Read data end 3 residues before the CDR3 end; the end is taken from the germline J gene. The chain links TRBV20-1 to TRBJ1-3; possible D gene TRBD1, 5 bases. Trimming took 3 bases from V and 3 from J, leaving 12 bases between them. Per the germline V gene, CDR1 is DFQATT and CDR2 is SNEGSKA (reference sequence). The CDR3 sequence is 14 residues long. The CDR3: CSARGRGIGNTIYF. The covered CDR3 bases are TGCAGTGCTAGGGGGCGGGGCATTGGAAACACC.

This clone was counted many times. Read sequence stops 3 residues before the CDR3 end, and the germline J gene provides the missing end. The rearrangement links TRBV30 to TRBJ1-5; 11 bases map to TRBD1. Unmatched junction bases numbered 0, after V lost 3 bases and J lost 2 bases. CDR3 length: 14 residues. Germline V gives CDR1 GTSNPN, CDR2 SVGIG (reference sequence). CDR3 DNA, as far as it was read: TGTGCCTGGAGGGGACAGGGGGGCAATCAGCCC. This gives the protein CAWRGQGGNQP. From start to end, the CDR3 is CAWRGQGGNQPQHF.

In this sample, this clone turned up many times. The read ends 3 residues early relative to the CDR3; the germline J gene fills the gap. This rearrangement joins TRBV19 to TRBJ1-1; D is unresolved. Per germline, CDR1 LNHDA and CDR2 SQIVND (reference sequence). This CDR3 contains 15 residues. Trimming left V 7 bases short and J 0 bases short, with 15 bases between. CDR3 in amino acids: CASTPKTLLNTEAFF. The DNA read from the CDR3 is TGTGCCAGTACCCCCAAGACACTTCTGAACACTGAA.

This clone occurred many times. The read ends 3 residues early relative to the CDR3; the germline J gene fills the gap. The V and J genes are TRBV9 and TRBJ2-3; TRBD2 matches 12 bases. The CDR3 has 16 residues. In germline, CDR1 is SGDLS, CDR2 YYNGEE. V shed 1 base and J 3 bases; nucleotides not matched to a gene: 3. The CDR3 bases that were read are TGTGCCAGCAGCGTATCGACTAGCGGGGGAACAGATACG. Translated: CASSVSTSGGTDT. The complete CDR3 sequence is CASSVSTSGGTDTQYF.

This clone was detected only a few times. CDR3 sequence reads: CASSFREATVYNEAFF. The DNA read from the CDR3 is TGTGCCAGCAGCTTTAGGGAAGCGACAGTGTACAATGAG. The chain is built from TRBV7-6 and TRBJ1-1; D might be TRBD1 (5 bases). The read ends 3 residues early relative to the CDR3; the germline J gene fills the gap. This CDR3 contains 16 residues. Germline CDR1 and CDR2: SGHVS and FNYEAQ.

Many counts were recorded for this clone. The read ends 3 residues shy of where the CDR3 ends; the end is completed using the germline J gene. The chain employs TRBV10-3 and TRBJ2-7; TRBD2 matches at 9 bases. This CDR3 has 16 residues. The germline V gene encodes CDR1 ENHRY and CDR2 SYGVKD. V lost 7 bases, J lost 0 bases, and 10 bases stayed unmatched. CDR3 protein: CAIKPSGAPLSYEQYF. The DNA read from the CDR3 is TGTGCCATCAAGCCTAGCGGGGCCCCCCTCTCCTACGAG.

Ten or more counts support this clone. The CDR3 end falls 3 residues outside the read, so it is completed with the germline J gene. The chain has TRBV15 and TRBJ2-2, with 8 nucleotides matching TRBD2. V was pared by 7 bases and J by 5 bases, with 6 bases of the junction left unmatched. Germline-derived CDR1 and CDR2 are LNHNV and YYDKDF (reference sequence). The CDR3 is 14 amino acids. CDR3 in amino acids: CATNGRGATGELFF. CDR3 bases read: TGTGCCACCAACGGGCGGGGGGCAACCGGGGAG.

This clone came up many times. Coverage ceases 3 residues before the CDR3 finishes, and the germline J gene fills in the end. The genes are TRBV20-1 and TRBJ1-5; D uncertain. The ends were cut back, 0 bases at V and 5 bases at J, with 14 bases in the middle. This CDR3 contains 15 residues. Germline CDR1 reads DFQATT; CDR2 reads SNEGSKA (reference sequence). The CDR3 here is CSARDQRTMDQPQHF. The DNA read from the CDR3 is TGCAGTGCTAGAGATCAGAGGACTATGGATCAGCCC.